This T cell receptor (beta chain) came from a study of neurological immune-mediated disorders. Regarding the study as a whole: On phylogenetic grouping, the repertoires of 18 of 34 multiple sclerosis patients fell within one related-CDR3 cluster, constituting a possible signature.

Using its own MiXCR run on the 5' RACE reads, TCRdb lists one record per CDR3 protein. The profile shows approximately 60,000 distinct CDR3 sequences, under 4.5% of them singletons. The CDR3 contains 14 residues. The V end lost 3 bases, the J end lost 4 bases, and 11 bases lay between the germline ends. Comments on this clonotype: Its antigen is unidentified.

V gene TRBV12-3 or TRBV12-4 combines with J gene TRBJ2-3; maybe TRBD2 (6 bases). This TCR was sampled from a woman aged 25 to 39 with multiple sclerosis. Input material: PBMCs. In DNA, the CDR3 is TGTGCCAGCAGTTTTAGGTGGGAGGCAGATACGCAGTATTTT. This translates into CASSFRWEADTQYF.